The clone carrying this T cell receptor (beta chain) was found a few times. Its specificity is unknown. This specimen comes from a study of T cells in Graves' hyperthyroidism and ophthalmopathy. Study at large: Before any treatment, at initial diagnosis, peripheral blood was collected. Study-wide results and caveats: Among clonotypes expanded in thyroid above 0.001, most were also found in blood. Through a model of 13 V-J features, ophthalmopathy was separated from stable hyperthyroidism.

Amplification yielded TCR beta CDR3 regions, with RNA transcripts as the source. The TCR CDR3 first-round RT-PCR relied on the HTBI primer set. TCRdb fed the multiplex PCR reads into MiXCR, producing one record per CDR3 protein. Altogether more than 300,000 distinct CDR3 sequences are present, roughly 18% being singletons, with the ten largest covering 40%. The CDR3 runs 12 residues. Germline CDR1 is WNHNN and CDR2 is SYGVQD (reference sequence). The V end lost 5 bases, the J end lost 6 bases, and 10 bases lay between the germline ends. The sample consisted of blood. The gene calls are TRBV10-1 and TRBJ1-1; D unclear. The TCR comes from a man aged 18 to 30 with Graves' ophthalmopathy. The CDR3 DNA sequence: TGCGCCAGCAGTTACGACCTGTCTGAAGCTTTCTTT. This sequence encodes CASSYDLSEAFF.